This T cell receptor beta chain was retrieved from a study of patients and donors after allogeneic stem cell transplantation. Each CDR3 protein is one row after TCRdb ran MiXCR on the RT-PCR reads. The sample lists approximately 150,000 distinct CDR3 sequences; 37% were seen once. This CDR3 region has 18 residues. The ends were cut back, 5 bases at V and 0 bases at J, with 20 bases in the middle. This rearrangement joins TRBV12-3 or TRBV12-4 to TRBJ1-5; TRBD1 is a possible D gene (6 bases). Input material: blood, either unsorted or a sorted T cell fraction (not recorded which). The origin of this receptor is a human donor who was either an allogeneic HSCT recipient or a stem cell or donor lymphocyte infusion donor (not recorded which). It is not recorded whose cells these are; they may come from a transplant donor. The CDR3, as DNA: TGTGCCAGCAGTCCGTTCGGGGGCCCGGTTTATAGCAATCAGCCCCAGCATTTT. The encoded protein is CASSPFGGPVYSNQPQHF.